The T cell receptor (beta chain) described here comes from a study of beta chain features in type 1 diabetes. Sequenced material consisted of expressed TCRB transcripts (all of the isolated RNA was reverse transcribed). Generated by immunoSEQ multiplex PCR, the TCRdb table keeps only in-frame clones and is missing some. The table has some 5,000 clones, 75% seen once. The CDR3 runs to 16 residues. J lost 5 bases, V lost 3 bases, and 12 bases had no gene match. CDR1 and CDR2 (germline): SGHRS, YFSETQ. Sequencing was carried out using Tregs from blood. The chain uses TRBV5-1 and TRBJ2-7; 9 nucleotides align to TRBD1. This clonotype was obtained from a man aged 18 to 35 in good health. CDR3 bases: TGCGCCAGCAGCTCCAGAGGGACAGGGTCTTTTAACGAGCAGTACTTC. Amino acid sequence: CASSSRGTGSFNEQYF.